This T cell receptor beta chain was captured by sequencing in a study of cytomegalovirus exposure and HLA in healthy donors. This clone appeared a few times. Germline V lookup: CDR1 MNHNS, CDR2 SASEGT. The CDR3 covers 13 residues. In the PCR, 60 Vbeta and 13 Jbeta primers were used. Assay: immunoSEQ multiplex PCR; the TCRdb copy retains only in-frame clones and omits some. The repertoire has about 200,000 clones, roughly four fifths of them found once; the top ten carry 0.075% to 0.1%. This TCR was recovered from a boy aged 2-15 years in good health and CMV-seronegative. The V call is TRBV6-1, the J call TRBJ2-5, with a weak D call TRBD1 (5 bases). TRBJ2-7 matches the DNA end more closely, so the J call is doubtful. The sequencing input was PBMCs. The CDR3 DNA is TGTGCCGGCAAAAACAGGTTTACCTACGAGCAGTACTTC. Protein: CAGKNRFTYEQYF.